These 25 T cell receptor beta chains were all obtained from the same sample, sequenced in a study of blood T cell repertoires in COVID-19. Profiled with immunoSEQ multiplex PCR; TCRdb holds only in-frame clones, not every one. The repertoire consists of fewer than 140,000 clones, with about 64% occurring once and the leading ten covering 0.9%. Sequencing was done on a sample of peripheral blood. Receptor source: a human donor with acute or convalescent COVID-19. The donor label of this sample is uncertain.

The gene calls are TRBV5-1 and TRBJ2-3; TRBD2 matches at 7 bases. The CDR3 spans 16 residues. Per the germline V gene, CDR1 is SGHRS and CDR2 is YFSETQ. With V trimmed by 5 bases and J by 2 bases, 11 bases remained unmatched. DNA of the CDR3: TGCGCCAGCAGACCTACCATCGGGGGGTACACAGATACGCAGTATTTT. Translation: CASRPTIGGYTDTQYF.

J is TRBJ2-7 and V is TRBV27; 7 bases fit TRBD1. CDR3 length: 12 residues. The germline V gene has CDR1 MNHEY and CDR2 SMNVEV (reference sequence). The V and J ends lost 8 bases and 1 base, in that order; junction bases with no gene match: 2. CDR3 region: CASPTGSYEQYV. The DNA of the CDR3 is TGTGCCAGCCCGACAGGGTCCTACGAGCAGTACGTC.

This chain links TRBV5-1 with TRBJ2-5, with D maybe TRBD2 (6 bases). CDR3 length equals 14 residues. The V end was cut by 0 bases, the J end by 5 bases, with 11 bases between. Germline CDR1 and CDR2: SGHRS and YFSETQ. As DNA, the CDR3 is TGCGCCAGCAGCTTGGCGGGGAGGACGGAGACCCAGTACTTC. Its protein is CASSLAGRTETQYF.

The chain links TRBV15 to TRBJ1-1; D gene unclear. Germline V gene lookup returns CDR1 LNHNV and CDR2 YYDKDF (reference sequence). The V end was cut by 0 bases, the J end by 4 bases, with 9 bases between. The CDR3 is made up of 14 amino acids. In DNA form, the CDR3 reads TGTGCCACCAGCAGAGATCCAAGAGGCACTGAAGCTTTCTTT. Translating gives CATSRDPRGTEAFF.

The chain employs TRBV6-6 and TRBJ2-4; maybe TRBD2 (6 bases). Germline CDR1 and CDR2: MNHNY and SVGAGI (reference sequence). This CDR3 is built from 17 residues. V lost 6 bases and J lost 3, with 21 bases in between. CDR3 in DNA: TGTGCCAGCAGCCGACTAAGGGCCGGGACTGGCAAAAACATTCAGTACTTC. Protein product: CASSRLRAGTGKNIQYF.

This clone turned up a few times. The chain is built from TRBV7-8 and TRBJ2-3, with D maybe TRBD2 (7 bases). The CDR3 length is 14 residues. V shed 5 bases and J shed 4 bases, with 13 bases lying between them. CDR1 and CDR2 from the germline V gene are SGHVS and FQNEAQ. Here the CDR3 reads CASSGGALSDTQYF. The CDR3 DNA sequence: TGTGCCAGCAGCGGGGGGGCTCTCTCAGATACGCAGTATTTT.

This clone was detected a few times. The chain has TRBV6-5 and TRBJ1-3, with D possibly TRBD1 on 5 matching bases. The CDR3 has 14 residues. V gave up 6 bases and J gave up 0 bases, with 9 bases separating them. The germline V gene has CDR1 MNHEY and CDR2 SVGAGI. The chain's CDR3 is CASRDMSSGNTIYF. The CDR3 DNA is TGTGCCAGCAGGGACATGAGCTCTGGAAACACCATATATTTT.

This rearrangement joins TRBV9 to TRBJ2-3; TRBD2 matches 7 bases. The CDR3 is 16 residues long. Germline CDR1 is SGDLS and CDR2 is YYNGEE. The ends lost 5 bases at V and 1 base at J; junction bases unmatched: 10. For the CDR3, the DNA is TGTGCCAGCAGTCTTACTAGCGTTTGGGGCACAGATACGCAGTATTTT. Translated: CASSLTSVWGTDTQYF.

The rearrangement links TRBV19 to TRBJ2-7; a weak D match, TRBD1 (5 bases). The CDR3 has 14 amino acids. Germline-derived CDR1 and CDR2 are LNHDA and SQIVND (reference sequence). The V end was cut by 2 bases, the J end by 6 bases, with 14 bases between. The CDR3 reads CASSIIQDVGEQYF. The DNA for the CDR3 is TGTGCCAGTAGTATAATACAGGACGTTGGCGAGCAGTACTTC.

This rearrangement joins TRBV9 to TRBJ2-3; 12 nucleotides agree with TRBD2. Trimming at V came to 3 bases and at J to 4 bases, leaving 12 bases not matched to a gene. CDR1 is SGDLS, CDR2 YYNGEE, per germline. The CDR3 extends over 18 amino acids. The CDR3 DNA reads TGTGCCAGCAGCGCACCGGGACTAGCGGGTCCCGCGGCAGATACGCAGTATTTT. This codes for CASSAPGLAGPAADTQYF.

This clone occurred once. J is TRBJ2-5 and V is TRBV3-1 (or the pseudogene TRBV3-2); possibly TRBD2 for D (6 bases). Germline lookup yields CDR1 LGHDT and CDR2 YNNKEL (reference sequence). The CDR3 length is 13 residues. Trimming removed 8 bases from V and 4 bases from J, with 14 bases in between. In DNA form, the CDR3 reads TGTGCCAGCCGCCCCGGAGGGGTAGAGACCCAGTACTTC. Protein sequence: CASRPGGVETQYF.

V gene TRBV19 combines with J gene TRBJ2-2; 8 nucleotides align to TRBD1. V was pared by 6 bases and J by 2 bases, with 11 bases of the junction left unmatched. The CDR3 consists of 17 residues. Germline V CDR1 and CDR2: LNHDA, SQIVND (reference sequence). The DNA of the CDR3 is TGTGCCAGTAGAGGACAGGGATCGGGTTACAACACCGGGGAGCTGTTTTTT. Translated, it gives CASRGQGSGYNTGELFF.

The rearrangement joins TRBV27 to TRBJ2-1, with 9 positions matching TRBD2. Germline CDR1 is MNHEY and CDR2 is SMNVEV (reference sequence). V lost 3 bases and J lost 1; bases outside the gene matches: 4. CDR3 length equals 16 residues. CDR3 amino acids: CASSLRLAGSYNEQFF. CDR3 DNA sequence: TGTGCCAGCAGTTTGCGTCTAGCGGGGTCCTACAATGAGCAGTTCTTC.

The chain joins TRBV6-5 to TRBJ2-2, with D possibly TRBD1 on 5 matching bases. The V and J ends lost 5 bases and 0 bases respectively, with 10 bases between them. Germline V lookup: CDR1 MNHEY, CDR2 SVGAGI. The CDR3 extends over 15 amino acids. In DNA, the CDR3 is TGTGCCAGCAGTAGAGAGACAGCGAACACCGGGGAGCTGTTTTTT. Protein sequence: CASSRETANTGELFF.

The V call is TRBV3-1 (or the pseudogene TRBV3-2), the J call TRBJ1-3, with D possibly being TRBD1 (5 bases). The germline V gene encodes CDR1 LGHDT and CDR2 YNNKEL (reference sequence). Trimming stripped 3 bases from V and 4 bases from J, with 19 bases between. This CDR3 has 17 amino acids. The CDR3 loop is CASSHAPGRSVGNTIYF. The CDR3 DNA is TGTGCCAGCAGCCATGCCCCAGGGAGGTCGGTCGGAAACACCATATATTTT.

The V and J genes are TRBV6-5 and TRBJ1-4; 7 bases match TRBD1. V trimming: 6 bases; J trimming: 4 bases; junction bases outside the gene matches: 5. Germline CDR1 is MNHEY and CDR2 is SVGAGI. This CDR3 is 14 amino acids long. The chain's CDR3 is CASRSGQYNEKLFF. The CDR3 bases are TGTGCCAGCAGATCGGGACAGTATAATGAAAAACTGTTTTTT.

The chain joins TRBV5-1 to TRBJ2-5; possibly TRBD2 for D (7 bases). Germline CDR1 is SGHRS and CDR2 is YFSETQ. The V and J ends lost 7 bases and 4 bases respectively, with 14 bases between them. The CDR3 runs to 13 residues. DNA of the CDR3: TGCGCCAGCTCGGAGGGGGGGGTAGAGACCCAGTACTTC. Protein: CASSEGGVETQYF.

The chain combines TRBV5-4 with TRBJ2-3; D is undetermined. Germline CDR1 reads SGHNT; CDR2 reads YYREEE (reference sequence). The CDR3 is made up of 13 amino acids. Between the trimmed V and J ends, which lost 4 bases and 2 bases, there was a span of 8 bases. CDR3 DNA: TGTGCCAGCAGCCTCGAGTACACAGATACGCAGTATTTT. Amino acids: CASSLEYTDTQYF.

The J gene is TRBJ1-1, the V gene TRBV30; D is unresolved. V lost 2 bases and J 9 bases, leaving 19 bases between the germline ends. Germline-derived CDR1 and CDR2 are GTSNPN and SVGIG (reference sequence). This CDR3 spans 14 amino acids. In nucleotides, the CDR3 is TGTGCCTGGAGTACCCCGAACGCCGAAGCACAAGCTTTCTTT. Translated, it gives CAWSTPNAEAQAFF.

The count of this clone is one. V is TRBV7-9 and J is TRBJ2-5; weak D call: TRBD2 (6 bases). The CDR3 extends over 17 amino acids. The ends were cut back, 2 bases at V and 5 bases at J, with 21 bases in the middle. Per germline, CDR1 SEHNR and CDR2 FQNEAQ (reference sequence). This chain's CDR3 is CASSLLVGSARGETQYF. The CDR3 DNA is TGTGCCAGCAGCTTATTAGTTGGGTCTGCTCGGGGGGAGACCCAGTACTTC.

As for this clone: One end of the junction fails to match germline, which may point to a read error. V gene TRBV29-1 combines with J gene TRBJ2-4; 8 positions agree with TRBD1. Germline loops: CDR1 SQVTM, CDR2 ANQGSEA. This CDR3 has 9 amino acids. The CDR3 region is CSVVGTGPF. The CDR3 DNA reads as TGCAGCGTTGTCGGGACAGGTCCCTTC.

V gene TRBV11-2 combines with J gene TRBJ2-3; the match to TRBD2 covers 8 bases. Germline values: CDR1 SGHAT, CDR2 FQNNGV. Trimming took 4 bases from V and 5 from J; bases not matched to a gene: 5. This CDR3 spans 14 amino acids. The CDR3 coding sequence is TGTGCCAGCAGCTCCGGACTAGCTGGAGATACGCAGTATTTT. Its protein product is CASSSGLAGDTQYF. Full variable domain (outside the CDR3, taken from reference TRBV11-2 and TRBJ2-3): EAGVAQSPRYKIIEKRQSVAFWCNPISGHATLYWYQQILGQGPKLLIQFQNNGVVDDSQLPKDRFSAERLKGVDSTLKIQPAKLEDSAVYLCASSSGLAGDTQYFGPGTRLTVL.

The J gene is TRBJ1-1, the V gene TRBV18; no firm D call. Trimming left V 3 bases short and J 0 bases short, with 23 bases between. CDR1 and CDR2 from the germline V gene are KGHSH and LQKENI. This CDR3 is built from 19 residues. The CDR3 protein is CASSPHPLQRPTMNTEAFF. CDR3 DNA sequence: TGTGCCAGCTCACCCCATCCCCTCCAAAGGCCCACTATGAACACTGAAGCTTTCTTT.

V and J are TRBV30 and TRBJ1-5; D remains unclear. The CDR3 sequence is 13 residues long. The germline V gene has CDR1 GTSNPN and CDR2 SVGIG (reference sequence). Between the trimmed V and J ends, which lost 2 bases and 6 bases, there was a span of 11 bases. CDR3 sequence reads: CAWSSGFGQPQHF. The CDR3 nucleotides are TGTGCCTGGAGTTCGGGGTTTGGTCAGCCCCAGCATTTT.

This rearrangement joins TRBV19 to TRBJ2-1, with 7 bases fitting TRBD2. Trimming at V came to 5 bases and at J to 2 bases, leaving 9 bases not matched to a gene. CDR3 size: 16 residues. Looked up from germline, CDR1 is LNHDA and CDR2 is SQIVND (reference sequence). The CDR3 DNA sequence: TGTGCCAGTAGTCTCCTAGCGGACAACCCCTACAATGAGCAGTTCTTC. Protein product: CASSLLADNPYNEQFF.